These T cell receptor beta chains were read from a single sample in a study of OX40 agonist ivuxolimab in advanced cancers. TCRdb keeps only in-frame clones here, not all; method: immunoSEQ multiplex PCR. The table includes approximately 26,000 clones, about 90% detected once. The specimen was CD4+ or CD8+ T cells sorted from blood, collected in a trial of the OX40 agonist ivuxolimab. The receptors come from an adult with an advanced solid tumor such as melanoma, head and neck, liver or kidney cancer. Both conserved end residues are part of each CDR3. The D gene is left open where the match is weak. Only some rows state a clone size, as once, few, many or a class for expanded clones.

j_call,clone_size,d_call,v_call,cdr3_aa,cdr3_nt
TRBJ2-5,-,-,TRBV27,CASSRRTQETQYF,TGTGCCAGCAGTAGGAGGACTCAAGAGACCCAGTACTTC
TRBJ2-1,-,-,TRBV5-1,CASSLGREFYNEQFF,TGCGCCAGCAGCTTGGGACGGGAGTTCTACAATGAGCAGTTCTTC
TRBJ1-1,-,TRBD1,TRBV7-9,CASSSGQSGTEAFF,TGTGCCAGCAGCTCGGGACAGAGTGGCACTGAAGCTTTCTTT
TRBJ2-1,-,TRBD2,TRBV19,CASSIGGSGERLYNEQFF,TGTGCCAGTAGTATAGGAGGTAGCGGGGAAAGGCTTTACAATGAGCAGTTCTTC
TRBJ2-2,-,-,TRBV18,CASSPPGAANTGELFF,TGTGCCAGCTCACCCCCGGGGGCCGCGAACACCGGGGAGCTGTTTTTT
TRBJ2-3,-,-,TRBV19,CASSPTGTTSTDTQYF,TGTGCCAGTAGTCCGACCGGGACCACTAGCACAGATACGCAGTATTTT
TRBJ2-7,-,-,TRBV2,CAIQGSYEQYF,TGTGCCATACAGGGTTCCTACGAGCAGTACTTC
TRBJ2-3,-,-,TRBV5-1,CASSLSPTTDTQYF,TGCGCCAGCAGCTTGAGCCCGACGACAGATACGCAGTATTTT
TRBJ1-1,once,-,TRBV5-1,CASSRTEMNTEAFF,TGCGCCAGCAGTCGGACAGAGATGAACACTGAAGCTTTCTTT
TRBJ2-1,-,-,TRBV7-3,CASSLGAEQFF,TGTGCCAGCAGCTTGGGGGCTGAGCAGTTCTTC
TRBJ2-7,-,-,TRBV6-7,CASSQGWDEQYF,TGTGCCAGCAGTCAGGGCTGGGACGAGCAGTACTTC
TRBJ2-1,-,TRBD2,TRBV9,CASSASGSKHNEQFF,TGTGCCAGCAGCGCAAGCGGGAGTAAGCACAATGAGCAGTTCTTC
TRBJ2-5,-,-,TRBV29-1,CSVEQGAGETQYF,TGCAGCGTTGAACAAGGGGCTGGAGAGACCCAGTACTTC
TRBJ1-5,once,TRBD1,TRBV27,CASSTRQGSMSNQPQHF,TGTGCCAGCAGTACAAGACAGGGCAGCATGAGCAATCAGCCCCAGCATTTT
TRBJ1-1,-,-,TRBV27,CAKKEGKAFF,TGTGCCAAAAAGGAGGGGAAGGCTTTCTTT
TRBJ1-1,-,-,TRBV19,CASILTGFGNTEAFF,TGTGCCAGTATCCTAACAGGGTTTGGGAACACTGAAGCTTTCTTT
TRBJ2-2,-,-,TRBV7-3,CASSLTNFAGLNTGELFF,TGTGCCAGCAGCTTAACGAATTTCGCGGGATTAAACACCGGGGAGCTGTTTTTT
TRBJ2-7,-,-,TRBV7-9,CAASRASSYEQYF,TGTGCCGCCTCCCGAGCGAGCTCCTACGAGCAGTACTTC
TRBJ2-1,medium-sized,TRBD1,TRBV18,CASSPTGFYNEQFF,TGTGCCAGCTCACCGACAGGGTTCTACAATGAGCAGTTCTTC
TRBJ2-7,-,-,TRBV29-1,CSVRQGTYEQYF,TGCAGCGTACGCCAGGGGACCTACGAGCAGTACTTC
TRBJ2-1,-,TRBD2,TRBV28,CASSSLRGTFYNEQFF,TGTGCCAGCAGTTCCCTGCGGGGGACCTTCTACAATGAGCAGTTCTTC
TRBJ2-1,-,-,TRBV27,CASKTGDGYTYNEQFF,TGTGCCAGCAAGACCGGGGACGGGTATACCTACAATGAGCAGTTCTTC
TRBJ2-1,-,-,TRBV18,CASSPQLAPWGEQFF,TGTGCCAGCTCACCTCAACTAGCTCCGTGGGGTGAGCAGTTCTTC
TRBJ2-1,once,TRBD2,TRBV6-1,CASRREGYNEQFF,TGTGCCAGCAGGAGGGAGGGCTACAATGAGCAGTTCTTC
TRBJ1-2,-,TRBD1,TRBV13,CASSLTLTGLNGYGYTF,TGTGCCAGCAGCCTCACCTTGACAGGGCTCAATGGGTATGGCTACACCTTC
TRBJ2-7,-,TRBD2,TRBV28,CASSWGISGEGLYEQYF,TGTGCCAGCAGTTGGGGGATTAGCGGGGAGGGCCTTTATGAGCAGTACTTC
TRBJ1-2,-,-,TRBV2,CASSTKTGNYGYTF,TGTGCCAGCAGTACGAAAACAGGGAACTATGGCTACACCTTC
TRBJ1-5,-,TRBD1,TRBV19,CASSKVGQVLNQPQHF,TGTGCCAGTAGCAAAGTCGGACAGGTGCTAAATCAGCCCCAGCATTTT
TRBJ2-5,-,-,TRBV11-2,CASSLWARETQYF,TGTGCCAGCAGCCTTTGGGCCAGGGAGACCCAGTACTTC
TRBJ2-7,-,-,TRBV2,CASSDREQYF,TGTGCCAGCAGTGATCGCGAGCAGTACTTC
TRBJ2-7,-,-,TRBV5-6,CASSFDPYEQYF,TGTGCCAGCAGCTTCGACCCCTACGAGCAGTACTTC
TRBJ1-3,-,-,TRBV29-1,CSVWDNSSGNTIYF,TGCAGCGTTTGGGACAACAGCTCTGGAAACACCATATATTTT
TRBJ2-7,-,-,TRBV7-9,CASSPRVGDRSPYEQYF,TGTGCCAGCAGCCCGAGGGTGGGAGACAGGTCCCCTTACGAGCAGTACTTC
TRBJ2-7,-,-,TRBV27,CASRIVAEGTYEQYF,TGTGCCAGCAGGATAGTCGCGGAAGGAACCTACGAGCAGTACTTC
TRBJ2-4,-,-,TRBV2,CASRGRGSKNIQYF,TGTGCCAGCAGGGGCCGGGGGTCCAAAAACATTCAGTACTTC
TRBJ1-2,-,TRBD1,TRBV7-9,CASSYGTGGGYTF,TGTGCCAGCAGCTACGGGACAGGGGGAGGCTACACCTTC
TRBJ1-5,-,-,TRBV19,CASSIGGNQPQHF,TGTGCCAGTAGTATTGGTGGAAACCAGCCCCAGCATTTT
TRBJ2-7,few,TRBD1,TRBV5-1,CASSPQGQSYEQYF,TGCGCCAGCAGCCCACAGGGACAGTCGTACGAGCAGTACTTC
TRBJ2-7,-,TRBD2,TRBV28,CASSLMGPSGPREQYF,TGTGCCAGCAGTTTAATGGGGCCTAGCGGGCCGAGGGAGCAGTACTTC
TRBJ2-1,few,TRBD2,TRBV9,CASSSRTSGGSYNEQFF,TGTGCCAGCAGCTCCAGGACTAGCGGGGGATCCTACAATGAGCAGTTCTTC
TRBJ2-1,-,-,TRBV2,CASKTDGEQFF,TGTGCCAGTAAGACCGACGGTGAGCAGTTCTTC
TRBJ2-7,-,TRBD1,TRBV27,CASSAGTAYEQYF,TGTGCCAGCAGTGCCGGGACAGCTTACGAGCAGTACTTC
TRBJ1-1,once,TRBD1,TRBV11-2,CASNLGQGGITEAFF,TGTGCCAGCAACCTCGGACAGGGTGGGATCACTGAAGCTTTCTTT
TRBJ1-3,-,-,TRBV21-1,CASSMFRRMVTNTIYF,TGTGCCAGCAGCATGTTCCGGCGGATGGTTACAAACACCATATATTTT
TRBJ2-3,-,TRBD2,TRBV5-5,CASSWGPSGGRDTQYF,TGTGCCAGCAGCTGGGGCCCTAGCGGGGGTCGAGATACGCAGTATTTT
TRBJ2-5,once,TRBD2,TRBV11-2,CASSLDPSGRVGETQYF,TGTGCCAGCAGCTTAGATCCCAGCGGGAGGGTCGGAGAGACCCAGTACTTC
TRBJ2-1,-,-,TRBV7-8,CASSLVGEDEQFF,TGTGCCAGCAGCTTAGTGGGGGAGGATGAGCAGTTCTTC
TRBJ2-7,-,-,TRBV4-1,CASSQEGTSSYEQYF,TGCGCCAGCAGCCAAGAGGGAACTAGCAGCTACGAGCAGTACTTC
TRBJ1-2,-,-,TRBV28,CASSSIQGWEDGYTF,TGTGCCAGCAGTTCGATACAGGGCTGGGAAGATGGCTACACCTTC
TRBJ1-1,few,-,TRBV6-1,CASSLLTMNTEAFF,TGTGCCAGCAGCCTACTAACTATGAACACTGAAGCTTTCTTT
TRBJ2-2,-,-,TRBV27,CASREIRGALHWGRTGELFF,TGTGCCAGCAGAGAGATCAGGGGGGCCCTACATTGGGGGCGCACCGGGGAGCTGTTTTTT
TRBJ2-7,medium-sized,-,TRBV6-1,CASNAYEQYF,TGTGCCAGCAACGCCTACGAGCAGTACTTC
TRBJ1-2,-,-,TRBV29-1,CSVAGVYGYTF,TGCAGCGTCGCGGGGGTCTATGGCTACACCTTC
TRBJ1-1,-,TRBD1,TRBV7-6,CASSEGQDEAFF,TGTGCCAGCAGCGAAGGACAGGATGAAGCTTTCTTT
TRBJ1-2,-,-,TRBV19,CASSNGNGYTF,TGTGCCAGTAGTAACGGGAATGGCTACACCTTC
TRBJ2-2,-,-,TRBV6-5,CASSYSISGELFF,TGTGCCAGCAGTTACTCGATTTCCGGGGAGCTGTTTTTT
TRBJ1-4,-,-,TRBV28,CASSFRSGEKLFF,TGTGCCAGCAGTTTCAGGTCCGGTGAAAAACTGTTTTTT
TRBJ2-6,-,-,TRBV21-1,CASSTPTTGPGANVLTF,TGTGCCAGCAGCACGCCCACGACAGGGCCTGGGGCCAACGTCCTGACTTTC
TRBJ2-7,-,-,TRBV4-1,CASSLTFWTASYEQYF,TGCGCCAGCAGCCTAACCTTTTGGACAGCAAGCTACGAGCAGTACTTC
TRBJ2-6,-,-,TRBV21-1,CASSKGVRKTRFLTF,TGTGCCAGCAGCAAGGGAGTCAGGAAGACCCGATTCCTGACTTTC